This T cell receptor beta chain is drawn from a study of T-cell reconstitution after alpha-beta-depleted transplantation in children. The study's findings and limits: High day-60 TCRbeta diversity in some patients came from surviving recipient T cells and thymic progenitors.

There are many counts of this clonotype. Its antigen is unknown. Preparing the TCRbeta library involved the use of unique molecular identifiers. In TCRdb, the PCR reads were re-called with MiXCR into one record per CDR3 protein. The sample consists of about 290,000 distinct CDR3 sequences, around 10% of them appearing once. Germline CDR1 and CDR2: MDHEN and SYDVKM. The CDR3 has 20 amino acids. After removal of 4 bases from V and 12 bases from J, the junction contained 28 bases not matched to a gene. The clonotype was recovered from a boy younger than two with acute myeloid leukemia, due to receive a stem cell transplant. V and J are TRBV28 and TRBJ2-1, with TRBD1 identical over 9 bases. Sequencing was performed on PBMCs, taken before TCRalphabeta/CD19-depleted stem cell transplant. The CDR3 sequence: CASSYRAPLIPGTGLTRQFF. The CDR3 DNA reads TGTGCCAGCAGTTATCGGGCCCCCCTTATCCCCGGGACAGGGCTCACGAGGCAGTTCTTC.